Here is one TCR beta chain with its context. Antigen unknown. A much larger clone sits a single nucleotide away, making a read error possible. This sample stems from a study of identical twins. A universal primer site came from template switching; cDNA carried unique molecular identifiers. TCRdb used MiXCR to reprocess the 5' RACE reads, holding one entry per CDR3 protein. Of around 1.7 million distinct CDR3 sequences in the sample, under 35% were seen once. Study-wide results and limits: The study found weaker excess twin sharing in beta out-of-frame sequences.

The sequence was collected from a newborn girl in good health. The sample consisted of cord blood.

The CDR3 protein is CASSPEARENTDTRYF. Written as DNA, the CDR3 is TGTGCCAGCAGCCCCGAAGCGCGGGAAAACACAGATACGCGGTATTTT. This chain uses TRBV4-2 with TRBJ2-3; D may be TRBD2 (6 bases). This CDR3 has 16 amino acids. Germline lookup yields CDR1 LGHNA and CDR2 YNFKEQ.